What follows are 22 T cell receptor beta chains derived from one specimen sequenced in a study of T-cell reconstitution after alpha-beta-depleted transplantation in children. Preparation of the TCRbeta library used unique molecular identifiers. One entry per CDR3 protein results from TCRdb running MiXCR on the PCR reads. The sample holds about 610,000 distinct CDR3 sequences, roughly a tenth seen once. The source was PBMCs from the stem cell graft donor, collected from the stem cell graft. Receptor source: a human donor who donated a stem cell graft to a child with acute myeloid leukemia.

This clonotype was found many times. The chain carries TRBV28 and TRBJ1-1; D is ambiguous. This CDR3 has 11 residues. Germline CDR1 reads MDHEN; CDR2 reads SYDVKM. The germline V and J ends were trimmed by 5 bases and 7 bases, with 8 bases remaining between them. This CDR3 is CASSPFREAFF. The CDR3 coding sequence is TGTGCCAGCAGTCCCTTCCGTGAAGCTTTCTTT.

This clonotype was found a few times. The chain links TRBV4-3 to TRBJ2-5; D might be TRBD1 or TRBD2, each matching 7 bases. Germline V CDR1 and CDR2: LGHNA, YSLEER. Trimming left V 2 bases short and J 5 bases short, with 18 bases between. This CDR3 has 16 residues. CDR3: CASSQTPTGREETQYF. CDR3 nucleotides: TGCGCCAGCAGCCAAACACCGACAGGGCGGGAGGAGACCCAGTACTTC.

This clonotype was seen ten or more times. V is TRBV4-2 and J is TRBJ2-1; D is undetermined. The germline V gene has CDR1 LGHNA and CDR2 YNFKEQ. The CDR3 consists of 16 residues. V was clipped by 0 bases and J by 4 bases, with 13 bases between them. The CDR3 is CASSQEVRSPYNEQFF. The CDR3 DNA sequence: TGTGCCAGCAGCCAAGAGGTCCGGAGCCCTTACAATGAGCAGTTCTTC.

This clonotype was picked up many times. The gene calls are TRBV6-2 or TRBV6-3 and TRBJ1-4; D is ambiguous. This CDR3 is 15 amino acids long. Trimming took off 5 bases at V and 4 bases at J, with 14 bases between the two ends. Germline CDR1 reads MNHEY; CDR2 reads SVGEGT. The CDR3 is CASSALGTNNEKLFF. CDR3 nucleotide sequence: TGTGCCAGCAGTGCCCTCGGCACAAATAATGAAAAACTGTTTTTT.

This clonotype was counted a few times. The V and J genes are TRBV5-6 and TRBJ2-7; tentatively, D is TRBD1 or TRBD2 (5 bases each). The V end was cut by 4 bases, the J end by 2 bases, with 13 bases between. Germline V gene sequence: CDR1 SGHDT, CDR2 YYEEEE. The CDR3 length is 14 residues. The CDR3 protein is CASSPLGETYEQYF. The CDR3 DNA sequence: TGTGCCAGCAGCCCCTTGGGGGAGACCTACGAGCAGTACTTC.

This chain joins TRBV7-9 and TRBJ2-7; 7 bases match TRBD2. V gave up 5 bases and J gave up 0 bases; unmatched junction bases: 10. The CDR3 loop spans 16 amino acids. The germline V gene has CDR1 SEHNR and CDR2 FQNEAQ (reference sequence). The CDR3 coding sequence is TGTGCCAGCAGCCTACACCGAGCGGGGAGCTCCTACGAGCAGTACTTC. Protein product: CASSLHRAGSSYEQYF.

About this clonotype itself: This CDR3 is missing its conserved last phenylalanine or tryptophan, likely due to a read error. The chain uses TRBV20-1 and TRBJ1-4; D perhaps matches TRBD1 (6 bases). The CDR3 has 14 residues. Deletions cut 3 bases from V and 3 bases from J, with 11 bases between. Germline CDR1 DFQATT, CDR2 SNEGSKA (reference sequence). The CDR3 loop is CSASRGASNEKLFL. Here the CDR3 DNA reads TGCAGTGCTAGCCGGGGGGCGTCTAATGAAAAACTGTTTCTT.

The table lists this clonotype with a few counts. The chain joins TRBV2 to TRBJ2-1; a weak D match, TRBD1 (5 bases). The CDR3 loop spans 14 amino acids. V lost 3 bases and J lost 8, with 14 bases in between. In germline, CDR1 is SNHLY, CDR2 FYNNEI. CDR3 region: CASSDRTPFHEQFF. The CDR3 DNA follows: TGTGCCAGCAGTGACCGGACACCCTTCCATGAGCAGTTCTTC.

This clonotype occurred many times. The gene calls are TRBV12-3 or TRBV12-4 and TRBJ2-2, with D uncertain. The CDR3 sequence is 11 residues long. Trimming stripped 5 bases from V and 16 bases from J, with 14 bases between. The CDR3 spells CASSLRAVTFF. The CDR3 DNA reads TGTGCCAGCAGTCTAAGGGCCGTGACGTTTTTT.

This clonotype was seen repeatedly, ten times or more. The rearrangement joins TRBV12-3 or TRBV12-4 to TRBJ1-5; D is possibly TRBD1 (6 bases). The length of the CDR3 is 16 residues. Trimming stripped 6 bases from V and 0 bases from J, with 15 bases between. As DNA, the CDR3 is TGTGCCAGCAGCCCCTCTCGACAGGCTAGCAATCAGCCCCAGCATTTT. This translates into CASSPSRQASNQPQHF.

In its sample, this clonotype was seen many times. V gene TRBV6-1 combines with J gene TRBJ2-5; D uncertain. V was clipped by 2 bases and J by 7 bases, with 11 bases between them. The CDR3 runs to 13 residues. Germline loops: CDR1 MNHNS, CDR2 SASEGT. CDR3 sequence: CASSEPGLRTQYF. The DNA of the CDR3 is TGTGCCAGCAGTGAACCGGGCCTAAGGACCCAGTACTTC.

The sample holds many counts of this clonotype. The chain employs TRBV29-1 and TRBJ2-1, with 14 positions matching TRBD2. The CDR3 covers 14 residues. J gave up 8 bases and V 7 bases, and 7 bases lay outside the gene matches. CDR1 is SQVTM and CDR2 is ANQGSEA in the germline V gene. The CDR3 protein is CSGGLAGAGHEQFF. The CDR3 coding sequence is TGCAGCGGGGGACTAGCGGGAGCTGGGCATGAGCAGTTCTTC.

This chain uses TRBV19 with TRBJ1-5; the D is unclear. Germline-derived CDR1 and CDR2 are LNHDA and SQIVND (reference sequence). Trimming shortened V by 3 bases and J by 7 bases, and 13 bases separated the two germline ends. The CDR3 is 14 amino acids. For the CDR3, the DNA is TGTGCCAGTAGTATTAGGGCAGAACACCAGCCCCAGCATTTT. Protein: CASSIRAEHQPQHF.

This clonotype has at least ten counts. V usage is TRBV7-9 and J usage is TRBJ2-1; either TRBD1 or TRBD2 may supply D (6 bases each). V lost 4 bases, J lost 8 bases, and 15 bases lay in between. Looked up from germline, CDR1 is SEHNR and CDR2 is FQNEAQ (reference sequence). The CDR3 length is 14 residues. CDR3 residues: CASSYSGAGDEQFF. DNA of the CDR3: TGTGCCAGCAGCTACTCGGGGGCAGGCGATGAGCAGTTCTTC.

This clonotype has just a few counts. The genes are TRBV24-1 and TRBJ2-7; no definite D call. Germline V lookup: CDR1 KGHDR, CDR2 SFDVKD. V dropped 3 bases and J dropped 2 bases, with 10 bases sitting between them. The CDR3 is 14 amino acids. CDR3 protein: CATSDTDLPYEQYF. The DNA of the CDR3 is TGTGCCACCAGTGATACCGACCTACCCTACGAGCAGTACTTC.

This clonotype was detected many times. The chain uses TRBV29-1 and TRBJ2-5; 7 bases fit TRBD1. Germline loops: CDR1 SQVTM, CDR2 ANQGSEA. J was trimmed by 3 bases and V by 0 bases; bases with no gene match: 4. The CDR3 consists of 14 residues. CDR3 region: CSVEERGGEETQYF. For the CDR3, the DNA is TGCAGCGTTGAAGAAAGAGGGGGCGAAGAGACCCAGTACTTC. The whole variable domain, filled in from reference TRBV29-1 and TRBJ2-5, reads SAVISQKPSRDICQRGTSLTIQCQVDSQVTMMFWYRQQPGQSLTLIATANQGSEATYESGFVIDKFPISRPNLTFSTLTVSNMSPEDSSIYLCSVEERGGEETQYFGPGTRLLVL.

V is TRBV7-9 and J is TRBJ2-5; 8 bases line up with TRBD2. The germline V gene has CDR1 SEHNR and CDR2 FQNEAQ (reference sequence). This CDR3 spans 16 amino acids. V was pared by 5 bases and J by 5 bases, with 13 bases of the junction left unmatched. The CDR3 DNA follows: TGTGCCAGCAGCCCATCCCCCAGCGGGAGTGGCGAGACCCAGTACTTC. It is translated as CASSPSPSGSGETQYF. The full variable domain, completed using reference TRBV7-9 and TRBJ2-5, is DTGVSQNPRHKITKRGQNVTFRCDPISEHNRLYWYRQTLGQGPEFLTYFQNEAQLEKSRLLSDRFSAERPKGSFSTLEIQRTEQGDSAMYLCASSPSPSGSGETQYFGPGTRLLVL.

This clonotype was seen a few times. The J gene is TRBJ1-1, the V gene TRBV11-2; 10 positions match TRBD1. V gave up 4 bases and J gave up 1 base; unmatched junction bases: 15. This CDR3 has 19 amino acids. CDR1 and CDR2 from the germline V gene are SGHAT and FQNNGV. The CDR3 region is CASSSRVNKGTGANTEAFF. In DNA, the CDR3 is TGTGCCAGCAGCTCCAGAGTCAACAAGGGGACAGGGGCGAACACTGAAGCTTTCTTT.

The chain combines TRBV28 with TRBJ2-2; 7 bases are a match to TRBD1. The length of the CDR3 is 15 residues. Germline values: CDR1 MDHEN, CDR2 SYDVKM. V lost 7 bases, J lost 2 bases, and 7 bases stayed unmatched. The CDR3 here is CASKMGTVNTGELFF. DNA for the CDR3: TGTGCCAGCAAAATGGGGACAGTCAACACCGGGGAGCTGTTTTTT.

This clonotype was counted a few times. The rearrangement uses TRBV2 and TRBJ2-1, with 13 bases identical to TRBD2. Losses at the gene ends were 2 bases for V and 0 bases for J; bases not matched to a gene: 10. CDR1 is SNHLY and CDR2 is FYNNEI in the germline V gene. The CDR3 is 20 amino acids. CDR3 region: CASSEPRTSGRRTSYNEQFF. DNA of the CDR3: TGTGCCAGCAGTGAACCCCGGACTAGCGGGAGAAGGACCTCCTACAATGAGCAGTTCTTC.

V is TRBV19 and J is TRBJ1-5; no reliable D call. The CDR3 runs to 11 residues. The germline V and J ends were trimmed by 1 base and 7 bases, with 2 bases remaining between them. CDR1 and CDR2 (germline): LNHDA, SQIVND (reference sequence). The CDR3 is CASSIVQPQHF. The DNA for the CDR3 is TGTGCCAGTAGTATAGTGCAGCCCCAGCATTTT.

This clonotype was seen many times. The chain recombines TRBV6-2 or TRBV6-3 with TRBJ2-7, with TRBD1 matching 8 bases. The CDR3 runs to 15 residues. With V trimmed by 6 bases and J by 5 bases, 12 bases remained unmatched. Looked up from germline, CDR1 is MNHEY and CDR2 is SVGEGT. CDR3 region: CASRSGQVTYHEQYF. The CDR3 nucleotides read TGTGCCAGCAGGTCGGGACAGGTGACATACCACGAGCAGTACTTC.